The 32 T cell receptor beta chains listed next were all sequenced from one sample in a study of PD-L1 blockade in urothelial cancer (dated by TCRdb to about 2017). According to the study, the label for this sample's time point signals: pretreatment peripheral blood. The library was produced with the immunoSEQ multiplex PCR assay. The immuneACCESS repertoire file appears here via TCRdb, limited to in-frame rearrangements. These files lack a portion of the clones; in checked studies, under half of the deficit traces to unresolved V genes, and the cause of the others is not known. In all, the sample holds 85,000 to 90,000 clones, and more than 70% of those were seen once. Approximately 14% of the sample rests with the top ten. The source material was PBMCs, sampled around atezolizumab (anti-PD-L1) treatment. The receptors come from a man aged 55-75 years with urothelial cancer.

The chain combines TRBV28 with TRBJ1-5, with D possibly being TRBD1 (5 bases). The CDR3 loop spans 15 amino acids. Germline CDR1 MDHEN, CDR2 SYDVKM. Deletions cut 6 bases from V and 3 bases from J, with 15 bases between. The CDR3 here is CASRYETVPNQPQHF. The CDR3 DNA is TGTGCCAGCAGGTATGAGACAGTCCCCAATCAGCCCCAGCATTTT.

The V call is TRBV5-1, the J call TRBJ2-2, with 10 bases fitting TRBD1. The CDR3 covers 18 residues. Germline CDR1 is SGHRS and CDR2 is YFSETQ. The trim removed 0 bases at V and 4 bases at J, leaving 9 bases unmatched. The CDR3 protein is CASSLALPGQGTTGELFF. The CDR3 nucleotides read TGCGCCAGCAGCTTGGCACTTCCGGGACAGGGGACCACCGGGGAGCTGTTTTTT.

J is TRBJ2-7 and V is TRBV2, with 7 positions matching TRBD2. Germline values: CDR1 SNHLY, CDR2 FYNNEI. Trimming took 6 bases from V and 3 from J; bases not matched to a gene: 8. This CDR3 is 14 amino acids long. The CDR3 DNA is TGTGCCAGCAGCAAGGGACTACTAGACTACGAGCAGTACTTC. It yields the protein CASSKGLLDYEQYF.

The chain uses TRBV4-2 and TRBJ2-7, with TRBD1 matching 9 bases. CDR3 size: 23 residues. J lost 2 bases, V lost 0 bases, and 26 bases had no gene match. Per the germline V gene, CDR1 is LGHNA and CDR2 is YNFKEQ. Written as DNA, the CDR3 is TGTGCCAGCAGCCAAGAAATGGGCGACAGGGGGGTAAAGCGGGTCAACTCGGCCTACGAGCAGTACTTC. Its translation is CASSQEMGDRGVKRVNSAYEQYF.

This clone was seen just once. The gene calls are TRBV11-3 and TRBJ2-5; TRBD2 matches 8 bases. This CDR3 spans 15 amino acids. Germline V CDR1 and CDR2: SGHNT, YENEEA. The trim removed 4 bases at V and 4 bases at J, leaving 8 bases unmatched. The CDR3 DNA sequence: TGTGCCAGCAGCTCCCAAGGGCTAGCGGGAGAGACCCAGTACTTC. Translated, it gives CASSSQGLAGETQYF.

Comment on this clone: The junction shows a germline mismatch at one end, possibly a read error. The chain combines TRBV7-7 with TRBJ2-1; 10 bases are shared with TRBD1. Looked up from germline, CDR1 is SSHAT and CDR2 is FNYEAQ (reference sequence). The CDR3 is 16 amino acids. Written as DNA, the CDR3 is TGTGCTAGCAGTCGGCAGACAGGGGGCCTCTACGGTGAGCAGTTCTTC. Its translation: CASSRQTGGLYGEQFF.

This chain connects TRBV19 to TRBJ1-4; D is undetermined. V was pared by 5 bases and J by 8 bases, with 18 bases between. This CDR3 comprises 15 residues. CDR1 LNHDA and CDR2 SQIVND come from the germline V gene (reference sequence). CDR3 nucleotides: TGTGCCAGTAGTTCCCCAATTCCACCGAGGGAAAAACTGTTTTTT. Translating gives CASSSPIPPREKLFF.

The chain links TRBV21-1 to TRBJ1-1. TRBV21-1 is shown as a pseudogene. The CDR3 consists of 11 residues. CDR3 nucleotides: TGTGCCAGCAGCAGGAGGGATGAAGCTTTCTTT. Amino acid sequence: CASSRRDEAFF.

This clone has just a few counts. This chain joins TRBV5-6 and TRBJ2-2, with D maybe TRBD1 (5 bases). Trimming took off 2 bases at V and 5 bases at J, with 7 bases between the two ends. CDR3 length equals 13 residues. Looked up from germline, CDR1 is SGHDT and CDR2 is YYEEEE. This CDR3 is CASSLGVTGELFF. In DNA form, the CDR3 reads TGTGCCAGCAGCTTAGGGGTTACCGGGGAGCTGTTTTTT.

The V gene is TRBV11-3, the J gene TRBJ1-2, with D perhaps TRBD1 (6 bases). The CDR3 spans 15 residues. CDR1 is SGHNT, CDR2 YENEEA, per germline. V was trimmed by 4 bases and J by 8 bases, leaving 20 bases between them. This CDR3 reads CASSYLTGLPQGYTF. CDR3 DNA sequence: TGTGCCAGCAGCTACCTTACAGGGCTTCCGCAGGGCTACACCTTC.

This clone occurred a few times. The CDR3 spells CASSQPGSGANVLTF. CDR3 bases: TGTGCCAGCAGCCAACCAGGGTCTGGGGCCAACGTCCTGACTTTC. This chain joins TRBV4-2 and TRBJ2-6, with D perhaps matching TRBD1 (5 bases). The CDR3 is 15 residues long. The ends were cut back, 2 bases at V and 1 base at J, with 6 bases in the middle. CDR1 and CDR2 (germline): LGHNA, YNFKEQ.

The chain carries TRBV27 and TRBJ2-1; TRBD2 aligns across 11 bases. Germline V CDR1 and CDR2: MNHEY, SMNVEV (reference sequence). The length of the CDR3 is 15 residues. J gave up 5 bases and V 7 bases, and 7 bases lay outside the gene matches. The CDR3: CASKLGLAENNEQFF. As DNA, the CDR3 is TGTGCCAGCAAACTGGGACTAGCGGAGAACAATGAGCAGTTCTTC.

The chain uses TRBV9 and TRBJ1-3; D gene unclear. The CDR3 is 15 amino acids. V lost 3 bases, J lost 2 bases, and 12 bases lay in between. Looked up from germline, CDR1 is SGDLS and CDR2 is YYNGEE. CDR3 coding DNA: TGTGCCAGCAGCGCCCTCCCAACAGCTGGAAACACCATATATTTT. Its protein is CASSALPTAGNTIYF.

This chain joins TRBV6-1 and TRBJ1-3; D not certain. V dropped 9 bases and J dropped 2 bases, with 14 bases sitting between them. Germline V gene lookup returns CDR1 MNHNS and CDR2 SASEGT. The CDR3 runs to 14 residues. CDR3 amino acids: CASHVSSTGNTIYF. DNA for the CDR3: TGTGCCAGTCATGTTTCATCTACTGGAAACACCATATATTTT.

The genes are TRBV29-1 and TRBJ2-5; D possibly corresponds to TRBD1 (7 bases). Germline lookup yields CDR1 SQVTM and CDR2 ANQGSEA. The CDR3 extends over 14 amino acids. Deletions cut 8 bases from V and 0 bases from J, with 16 bases between. CDR3 residues: CSSGGTKYQETQYF. The CDR3 nucleotides read TGCAGCTCAGGGGGGACCAAGTACCAAGAGACCCAGTACTTC. The complete variable domain, with remaining parts taken from reference TRBV29-1 and TRBJ2-5, reads SAVISQKPSRDICQRGTSLTIQCQVDSQVTMMFWYRQQPGQSLTLIATANQGSEATYESGFVIDKFPISRPNLTFSTLTVSNMSPEDSSIYLCSSGGTKYQETQYFGPGTRLLVL.

The rearrangement links TRBV6-5 to TRBJ1-6; D ambiguous. V was cut by 0 bases and J by 7 bases, with 13 bases left in between. Per germline, CDR1 MNHEY and CDR2 SVGAGI. This CDR3 has 16 residues. For the CDR3, the DNA is TGTGCCAGCAGTTACTCGGTCTTCAGGTTGAATTCACCCCTCCACTTT. Translating gives CASSYSVFRLNSPLHF.

This chain links TRBV19 with TRBJ2-5, with 9 bases identical to TRBD2. Trimming removed 3 bases from V and 2 bases from J; junction bases left unmatched: 4. In germline, CDR1 is LNHDA, CDR2 SQIVND (reference sequence). This CDR3 is built from 15 residues. CDR3 DNA sequence: TGTGCCAGTAGTATCCAGCGGGGGGTACAAGAGACCCAGTACTTC. Residues: CASSIQRGVQETQYF.

This chain joins TRBV25-1 and TRBJ1-5; a weak D match, TRBD1 (5 bases). The V gene's germline CDR1 is MGHDK and CDR2 SYGVNS. This CDR3 comprises 14 residues. V lost 3 bases and J 6 bases, leaving 12 bases between the germline ends. The CDR3 protein is CASSESPGFQPQHF. DNA of the CDR3: TGTGCCAGCAGTGAGTCCCCAGGGTTTCAGCCCCAGCATTTT.

The rearrangement joins TRBV6-5 to TRBJ2-2, with D perhaps TRBD1 (5 bases). Trimming removed 5 bases from V and 6 bases from J, with 10 bases in between. Germline lookup yields CDR1 MNHEY and CDR2 SVGAGI. The CDR3 is made up of 13 amino acids. The CDR3 region has the DNA TGTGCCAGCAGTCCCAGGGTTGCCGGGGAGCTGTTTTTT. This gives the protein CASSPRVAGELFF.

This sequence joins TRBV4-3 and TRBJ2-1, with 8 bases identical to TRBD2. This CDR3 has 19 residues. V dropped 0 bases and J dropped 9; count of bases not matched to a gene: 19. Germline-derived CDR1 and CDR2 are LGHNA and YSLEER. The CDR3 reads CASSQDLGGTGGRDSEQFF. The CDR3 nucleotides read TGCGCCAGCAGCCAAGATCTAGGGGGAACGGGAGGGAGGGATAGTGAGCAGTTCTTC.

The rearrangement links TRBV29-1 to TRBJ2-5, with 9 bases lining up with TRBD2. The CDR3 sequence is 15 residues long. CDR1 is SQVTM, CDR2 ANQGSEA, per germline. Losses at the gene ends were 0 bases for V and 5 bases for J; bases not matched to a gene: 7. The CDR3 protein is CSVEDPSGGRETQYF. The DNA for the CDR3 is TGCAGCGTTGAAGATCCCAGCGGGGGGCGGGAGACCCAGTACTTC.

V gene TRBV10-3 combines with J gene TRBJ1-1; D is ambiguous. The V gene's germline CDR1 is ENHRY and CDR2 SYGVKD. Between the trimmed V and J ends, which lost 0 bases and 1 base, there was a span of 6 bases. This CDR3 region has 14 residues. The DNA for the CDR3 is TGTGCCATCAGTGAGTCGCCCAGGAACACTGAAGCTTTCTTT. It specifies CAISESPRNTEAFF.

This chain connects TRBV6-1 to TRBJ1-2; 7 bases map to TRBD1. The CDR3 extends over 15 amino acids. Per germline, CDR1 MNHNS and CDR2 SASEGT. Losses at the gene ends were 2 bases for V and 3 bases for J; bases not matched to a gene: 6. In DNA, the CDR3 is TGTGCCAGCAGTGAATTGTACAGGGGCCACTATGGCTACACCTTC. Encoded protein: CASSELYRGHYGYTF.

The gene calls are TRBV25-1 and TRBJ1-4; 8 bases are shared with TRBD1. The CDR3 extends over 17 amino acids. The J segment lost 8 bases and the V segment lost 1 base, leaving 12 bases of the junction unmatched. The germline V gene encodes CDR1 MGHDK and CDR2 SYGVNS. CDR3 DNA sequence: TGTGCCAGCAGTGAATGGGGACAGGAGGCCCAGGAAGAAAAACTGTTTTTT. This codes for CASSEWGQEAQEEKLFF.

The chain has TRBV6-5 and TRBJ2-7, with D possibly TRBD1 on 5 matching bases. Trimming removed 2 bases at V and 1 base at J, with 6 bases between. The CDR3 is made up of 13 amino acids. The germline V gene has CDR1 MNHEY and CDR2 SVGAGI. The CDR3 sequence is CASSYRGSYEQYF. Written as DNA, the CDR3 is TGTGCCAGCAGTTACAGGGGATCCTACGAGCAGTACTTC.

The chain carries TRBV2 and TRBJ1-1, with D perhaps TRBD1 (5 bases). There are 12 residues in the CDR3. Trimming took off 1 base at V and 13 bases at J, with 13 bases between the two ends. Germline V gives CDR1 SNHLY, CDR2 FYNNEI. CDR3 nucleotides: TGTGCCAGCAGTGAAGGTACAGGCCCAGTTTTCTTT. The encoded protein is CASSEGTGPVFF.

The chain's CDR3 is CASGSYPGQPPYLYGYTF. For the CDR3, the DNA is TGTGCTAGTGGTTCCTACCCGGGACAGCCGCCTTACCTATATGGCTACACCTTC. The rearrangement joins TRBV12-5 to TRBJ1-2, with 7 bases aligning to TRBD1. Germline V gives CDR1 LGHNT, CDR2 FRNRAP. Trimming cost V 4 bases and J 5 bases; bases outside gene matches: 19. The CDR3 consists of 18 residues.

This chain connects TRBV19 to TRBJ1-1; D gene unclear. In germline, CDR1 is LNHDA, CDR2 SQIVND (reference sequence). V lost 3 bases, J lost 1 base, and 9 bases lay in between. This CDR3 is 14 amino acids long. CDR3 sequence (DNA): TGTGCCAGTAGTATCCAGGCCACGAACACTGAAGCTTTCTTT. Its protein is CASSIQATNTEAFF.

This chain links TRBV2 with TRBJ1-6, with a possible D match to TRBD1 (5 bases). Germline CDR1 SNHLY, CDR2 FYNNEI. This CDR3 contains 15 residues. V was cut by 4 bases and J by 4 bases, with 11 bases left in between. The DNA for the CDR3 is TGTGCCAGCAGTGCTGGGGCCTTTTATAATTCACCCCTCCACTTT. This translates into CASSAGAFYNSPLHF. Based on the CDR3 plus reference TRBV2 and TRBJ1-6, the full variable domain is EPEVTQTPSHQVTQMGQEVILRCVPISNHLYFYWYRQILGQKVEFLVSFYNNEISEKSEIFDDQFSVERPDGSNFTLKIRSTKLEDSAMYFCASSAGAFYNSPLHFGNGTRLTVT.

The chain joins TRBV5-1 to TRBJ2-5, with D uncertain. CDR1 SGHRS and CDR2 YFSETQ come from the germline V gene. V lost 5 bases and J 5 bases, leaving 13 bases between the germline ends. The CDR3 totals 13 residues. The CDR3 loop reads CASRPPQAETQYF. The CDR3 nucleotides are TGCGCCAGCAGGCCGCCGCAGGCGGAGACCCAGTACTTC.

V usage is TRBV5-1 and J usage is TRBJ2-2, with 7 bases lining up with TRBD1. The CDR3 is 17 residues long. V lost 6 bases, J lost 5 bases, and 16 bases stayed unmatched. The germline V gene has CDR1 SGHRS and CDR2 YFSETQ. CDR3 region: CASNKGPTGERTGELFF. The CDR3 nucleotides read TGCGCCAGCAATAAGGGACCTACAGGGGAGAGAACCGGGGAGCTGTTTTTT.

The chain combines TRBV5-1 with TRBJ2-7, with TRBD2 identical over 8 bases. Trimming cost V 0 bases and J 4 bases; bases outside gene matches: 6. Per germline, CDR1 SGHRS and CDR2 YFSETQ. The CDR3 sequence is 15 residues long. The CDR3 protein is CASSLVRTSLYEQYF. The DNA for the CDR3 is TGCGCCAGCAGCTTGGTTCGGACTAGCCTTTACGAGCAGTACTTC.